The 15 T cell receptor beta chains listed next were all sequenced from one sample in a study of blood T cell repertoires in COVID-19. Assay used: immunoSEQ multiplex PCR; TCRdb lists only in-frame clones, some missing. The sample has roughly 290,000 clones, 80% to 90% seen once. Sequenced input: PBMCs or T cells enriched from blood (not recorded which). The receptors here all came from a woman in her 30s who had recovered from COVID-19.

The rearrangement joins TRBV4-1 to TRBJ1-4; D might be TRBD1 (5 bases). This CDR3 contains 19 residues. The V gene lost 0 bases and the J gene lost 0 bases, with 17 bases spanning the gap. The germline CDR1 and CDR2 sequences are MGHRA and YSYEKL. The CDR3 coding sequence is TGCGCCAGCAGCCAAGACACGGGCCGGGACTATGCAACTAATGAAAAACTGTTTTTT. This codes for CASSQDTGRDYATNEKLFF.

V and J are TRBV2 and TRBJ1-6; D not certain. The V end was cut by 3 bases, the J end by 7 bases, with 13 bases between. CDR1 is SNHLY and CDR2 is FYNNEI in the germline V gene. CDR3 length equals 15 residues. DNA of the CDR3: TGTGCCAGCAGTGAGCTGAGGCAGCAAAATTCACCCCTCCACTTT. Its protein is CASSELRQQNSPLHF.

This chain links TRBV27 with TRBJ2-7, with a tentative D call TRBD2 (5 bases). This CDR3 is built from 12 residues. V lost 8 bases and J lost 0, with 8 bases in between. Germline V gene data show CDR1 as MNHEY and CDR2 as SMNVEV (reference sequence). The CDR3 spells CASSEGSYEQYF. DNA of the CDR3: TGTGCCAGCTCTGAGGGCTCCTACGAGCAGTACTTC.

The rearrangement links TRBV7-3 to TRBJ2-1; TRBD1 matches at 7 bases. The V gene's germline CDR1 is SGHTA and CDR2 FQGTGA. There are 15 residues in the CDR3. With V trimmed by 3 bases and J by 6 bases, 8 bases remained unmatched. The CDR3: CASSFTGVSGNEQFF. The CDR3 coding sequence is TGTGCCAGCAGCTTCACAGGGGTATCTGGCAATGAGCAGTTCTTC.

This clone was seen only a few times. This chain uses TRBV2 with TRBJ2-7; D may be TRBD2 (7 bases). V dropped 6 bases and J dropped 1 base, with 19 bases sitting between them. This CDR3 region has 16 residues. Germline V CDR1 and CDR2: SNHLY, FYNNEI. The CDR3 loop is CASRRGLPRGSYEQYF. Written as DNA, the CDR3 is TGTGCCAGCAGGAGGGGACTACCGAGGGGGTCCTACGAGCAGTACTTC.

The gene calls are TRBV2 and TRBJ2-1; tentative D call: TRBD2 (6 bases). The CDR3 runs to 15 residues. The V and J ends lost 8 bases and 2 bases respectively, with 16 bases between them. Germline values: CDR1 SNHLY, CDR2 FYNNEI. The CDR3 coding sequence is TGTGCCAGCGCTGGATTTAGCGGTACCTACAATGAGCAGTTCTTC. As protein: CASAGFSGTYNEQFF.

This rearrangement joins TRBV5-1 to TRBJ1-3, with unresolved D. The CDR3 has 16 residues. V lost 0 bases and J lost 0, with 10 bases in between. The germline V gene encodes CDR1 SGHRS and CDR2 YFSETQ. CDR3 protein: CASSLAAKSSGNTIYF. The CDR3 DNA is TGCGCCAGCAGCTTGGCCGCCAAGAGCTCTGGAAACACCATATATTTT.

This clone appeared a few times. The chain links TRBV6-2 or TRBV6-3 to TRBJ2-7, with TRBD1 matching over 11 bases. Per germline, CDR1 MNHEY and CDR2 SVGEGT. The CDR3 covers 14 residues. The trim removed 4 bases at V and 3 bases at J, leaving 2 bases unmatched. The CDR3 here is CASSSGTGGYEQYF. The CDR3 DNA sequence: TGTGCCAGCAGTTCCGGGACAGGGGGCTACGAGCAGTACTTC.

The rearrangement uses TRBV5-1 and TRBJ2-7, with TRBD2 matching over 14 bases. The germline V gene has CDR1 SGHRS and CDR2 YFSETQ. CDR3 length equals 19 residues. Unmatched junction bases numbered 18, after V lost 3 bases and J lost 7 bases. The DNA for the CDR3 is TGCGCCAGCAGCTGGGCCGGGACTAGCGGGGGACCCCGTAATGTGGAGCAGTACTTC. Its translation is CASSWAGTSGGPRNVEQYF.

CDR3 DNA: TGTGCCATCACGGGAGGGGTCTTCGGGAACACTGAAGCTTTCTTT. Translated, it gives CAITGGVFGNTEAFF. The chain combines TRBV10-3 with TRBJ1-1; possible D gene TRBD1, 5 bases. The CDR3 extends over 15 amino acids. Trimming removed 7 bases at V and 1 base at J, with 16 bases between. Germline CDR1 ENHRY, CDR2 SYGVKD.

This chain links TRBV5-1 with TRBJ2-7; D perhaps matches TRBD2 (8 bases). Trimming removed 5 bases from V and 7 bases from J, with 25 bases in between. This CDR3 region has 16 residues. Germline V gene sequence: CDR1 SGHRS, CDR2 YFSETQ. Written as DNA, the CDR3 is TGCGCCAGCAGGCAGGGGGAGTTAGCGGGGCCGGAGGAGCAGTACTTC. This translates into CASRQGELAGPEEQYF.

The chain has TRBV29-1 and TRBJ2-1, with 10 bases that match TRBD2. V gave up 6 bases and J gave up 15 bases; unmatched junction bases: 11. The CDR3 loop spans 12 amino acids. Germline values: CDR1 SQVTM, CDR2 ANQGSEA. CDR3 residues: CSVALAGAVGFF. The CDR3 region has the DNA TGCAGCGTCGCCCTAGCGGGAGCGGTAGGGTTCTTC.

Notes on this clone: This sample also contains other DNA sequences that code for the same CDR3. V is TRBV18 and J is TRBJ2-7; 12 bases are a match to TRBD1. The CDR3 contains 15 residues. Looked up from germline, CDR1 is KGHSH and CDR2 is LQKENI. V lost 0 bases and J lost 4; bases outside the gene matches: 1. The CDR3 loop is CASSPPGQGAYEQYF. In DNA, the CDR3 is TGTGCCAGCTCACCACCGGGACAGGGGGCGTACGAGCAGTACTTC.

The chain couples TRBV30 to TRBJ2-1, with unresolved D. V was cut by 0 bases and J by 7 bases, with 7 bases left in between. The CDR3 has 12 amino acids. Germline loops: CDR1 GTSNPN, CDR2 SVGIG (reference sequence). The CDR3 region has the DNA TGTGCCTGGAGTGTTGGCTCAAATGAGCAGTTCTTC. Translated, it gives CAWSVGSNEQFF.

The genes are TRBV15 and TRBJ1-4; a weak D match, TRBD1 (5 bases). V lost 0 bases and J 6 bases, leaving 14 bases between the germline ends. The CDR3 has 16 amino acids. Germline lookup yields CDR1 LNHNV and CDR2 YYDKDF (reference sequence). The CDR3 bases are TGTGCCACCAGCAGAGACCCACAGGATTATTATGAAAAACTGTTTTTT. This gives the protein CATSRDPQDYYEKLFF. Full variable domain (missing parts from reference TRBV15 and TRBJ1-4): DAMVIQNPRYQVTQFGKPVTLSCSQTLNHNVMYWYQQKSSQAPKLLFHYYDKDFNNEADTPDNFQSRRPNTSFCFLDIRSPGLGDTAMYLCATSRDPQDYYEKLFFGSGTQLSVL.